This TCR beta chain was documented in a study of blood T cell repertoires in COVID-19. Study background: Sample material is recorded as cDNA or gDNA derived from T cells, B-cell-depleted T cells, or PBMCs.

This clone showed up just a few times. Per the study methods: Nucleated cell number was recorded as an estimate derived from reference gene primer amplification. Method: immunoSEQ multiplex PCR; TCRdb's copy keeps in-frame clones and lacks some. V and J calls and clone size follow that table, whereas D and trimming were derived from the DNA. Of about 21,000 clones listed, roughly 84% are singletons. J lost 8 bases, V lost 1 base, and 7 bases had no gene match. In germline, CDR1 is MGHDK, CDR2 SYGVNS. CDR3 length: 14 residues. The chain links TRBV25-1 to TRBJ1-2, with 7 bases matching TRBD1. Sequences were obtained from peripheral blood. The origin of this receptor is a man aged 40-49 years with acute or convalescent COVID-19. CDR3 nucleotide sequence: TGTGCCAGCAGTGAATGGGGGGACAGATGGGGCTACACCTTC. It encodes CASSEWGDRWGYTF.